These T cell receptor beta chains were read from a single sample in a study of response to subunit inactivated influenza vaccine. Via MiXCR, TCRdb re-called the RT-PCR reads, giving one row per CDR3 protein. The sample consists of about 520,000 distinct CDR3 sequences, about 10% of them appearing once. The sample was PBMCs from blood, taken 45 days after vaccination. These receptors were taken from a man aged 45 to 65 who received an inactivated influenza vaccine. Each CDR3 is given with its conserved first and last residue.

CDR3 protein	V gene	J gene	CDR3 length
CASSRDRIGNYEQYF	TRBV12-3/TRBV12-4	TRBJ2-7	15
CASSAGLAVGELFF	TRBV5-5	TRBJ2-2	14
CASSLWRQGGIEQYF	TRBV12-3/TRBV12-4	TRBJ2-7	15
CSALRGGGTDTQYF	TRBV20-1	TRBJ2-3	14
CASSEWSANTEAFF	TRBV2	TRBJ1-1	14
CASSFRQGRTGELFF	TRBV5-6	TRBJ2-2	15
CSARGRDRGDGYTF	TRBV20-1	TRBJ1-2	14
CAISEDSLAGVPYTDTQYF	TRBV10-3	TRBJ2-3	19
CASSLSAGGGGGYTF	TRBV27	TRBJ1-2	15
CASRGVSSYEQYF	TRBV12-3/TRBV12-4	TRBJ2-7	13
CASSLLSSVDTGELFF	TRBV7-2	TRBJ2-2	16
CASSLAGLAGGLDTQYF	TRBV7-2	TRBJ2-3	17
CASSFMTDTQYF	TRBV11-2	TRBJ2-3	12
CASSEPGMGDSPLHF	TRBV19	TRBJ1-6	15
CASSLGLTNEQFF	TRBV12-3/TRBV12-4	TRBJ2-1	13
CASSAGPGAYEQYF	TRBV18	TRBJ2-7	14
CASSLGASGGFYEQYF	TRBV5-4	TRBJ2-7	16
CASSPLVGVREQYF	TRBV11-2	TRBJ2-7	14
CSASAGLAVSYEQYF	TRBV20-1	TRBJ2-7	15
CASSSGQYGYTF	TRBV5-1	TRBJ1-2	12
CASSVPAGKTYNEQFF	TRBV2	TRBJ2-1	16
CASSPLQDTQYF	TRBV18	TRBJ2-5	12
CASSYSDRGNGELFF	TRBV6-5	TRBJ2-2	15
CASKIRGDGNTGELFF	TRBV12-3/TRBV12-4	TRBJ2-2	16
CASSLIWQGVQF	TRBV28	TRBJ2-7	12
CASSHMVSGANVLTF	TRBV3-1	TRBJ2-6	15
CASRHRLAGANGELFF	TRBV12-3/TRBV12-4	TRBJ2-2	16
CASTPPSRDEQFF	TRBV9	TRBJ2-1	13